This entry lists 18 T cell receptor beta chains sequenced from one sample in a study of Ad26.COV2.S vaccination and SARS-CoV-2 variants. The protocol was immunoSEQ multiplex PCR, while the TCRdb copy is restricted to in-frame clones and leaves out a portion. Of roughly 500,000 clones in the sample, roughly nine tenths were seen once. Treatment noted: approximately 18 received Ad26.COV2.S at low or high dose, single or two shots; several received placebo; per-sample allocation not given. Day 63 following the first vaccine or placebo injection was when the samples were taken. The sample in question was peripheral blood, obtained in a trial of Ad26.COV2.S vaccine versus placebo. The source of these receptors is a person between 18 and 59 years old who received the Ad26.COV2.S COVID-19 vaccine or a placebo.

The rearrangement links TRBV12-3 or TRBV12-4 to TRBJ1-2; 7 bases line up with TRBD1. Trimming cost V 6 bases and J 9 bases; bases outside gene matches: 10. CDR3 size: 13 residues. CDR3 nucleotides: TGTGCCAGCAGCCAGGGACAGATATCTAGCTACACCTTC. Protein: CASSQGQISSYTF.

The CDR3 reads CASSLYSGIIEQFF. CDR3 coding DNA: TGTGCCAGCAGCTTATACAGCGGGATTATTGAGCAGTTCTTC. The gene calls are TRBV7-3 and TRBJ2-1, with 7 bases aligning to TRBD2. The germline CDR1 and CDR2 sequences are SGHTA and FQGTGA. J was trimmed by 9 bases and V by 2 bases; bases with no gene match: 7. This CDR3 spans 14 amino acids.

The chain combines TRBV5-4 with TRBJ1-1, with 8 positions matching TRBD1. CDR1 is SGHNT and CDR2 is YYREEE in the germline V gene (reference sequence). The CDR3 is 15 amino acids. Trimming removed 0 bases from V and 6 bases from J; junction bases left unmatched: 7. The CDR3 nucleotides read TGTGCCAGCAGCTTGGACACAGGGGGGATGGCTGAAGCTTTCTTT. Its protein product is CASSLDTGGMAEAFF.

This chain connects TRBV6-5 to TRBJ2-7; TRBD2 aligns across 14 bases. Germline CDR1 MNHEY, CDR2 SVGAGI. The CDR3 has 16 amino acids. After removal of 0 bases from V and 4 bases from J, the junction contained 2 bases not matched to a gene. CDR3 bases: TGTGCCAGCAGTTACTCGACTAGCGGGAGGGTGTACGAGCAGTACTTC. This translates into CASSYSTSGRVYEQYF.

This clone appeared once. The same CDR3 also results from other DNA sequences found in this sample. The gene calls are TRBV30 and TRBJ1-1, with unresolved D. With 0 bases removed from V and 1 base from J, the gap between germline ends came to 9 bases. The germline gives CDR1 GTSNPN, CDR2 SVGIG (reference sequence). The CDR3 length is 14 residues. CDR3 amino acids: CAWSVRGPNTEAFF. The CDR3 DNA reads TGTGCCTGGAGTGTAAGAGGTCCGAACACTGAAGCTTTCTTT.

This clone is a singleton in its sample. The rearrangement links TRBV7-9 to TRBJ1-1; D perhaps matches TRBD1 (5 bases). This CDR3 is 15 amino acids long. V dropped 5 bases and J dropped 2 bases, with 15 bases sitting between them. CDR1 and CDR2 from the germline V gene are SEHNR and FQNEAQ (reference sequence). CDR3 residues: CASSNLKGDNTEAFF. CDR3 nucleotide sequence: TGTGCCAGCAGCAATCTCAAAGGGGACAACACTGAAGCTTTCTTT.

J is TRBJ2-2 and V is TRBV28, with a tentative D call TRBD2 (6 bases). V gave up 10 bases and J gave up 5 bases, with 17 bases separating them. Germline V gene data show CDR1 as MDHEN and CDR2 as SYDVKM. The CDR3 covers 14 residues. The CDR3 region is CATLGNGGTGELFF. In DNA form, the CDR3 reads TGTGCCACCCTAGGGAACGGGGGTACCGGGGAGCTGTTTTTT.

This chain joins TRBV5-4 and TRBJ2-2, with 13 bases that match TRBD2. The J segment lost 4 bases and the V segment lost 3 bases, leaving 9 bases of the junction unmatched. The CDR3 runs 18 residues. Germline CDR1 reads SGHNT; CDR2 reads YYREEE (reference sequence). In nucleotides, the CDR3 is TGTGCCAGCAGCTCCTTACTAGCGGGAGGGTTTGGCACCGGGGAGCTGTTTTTT. The encoded protein is CASSSLLAGGFGTGELFF.

This clone was observed a few times. This chain links TRBV7-8 with TRBJ2-1; no firm D call. This CDR3 is 15 amino acids long. The V gene lost 1 base and the J gene lost 1 base, with 8 bases spanning the gap. Germline values: CDR1 SGHVS, CDR2 FQNEAQ. The CDR3 reads CASSLEGSSYNEQFF. CDR3 coding DNA: TGTGCCAGCAGCTTAGAGGGTTCGTCCTACAATGAGCAGTTCTTC.

V gene TRBV5-1 combines with J gene TRBJ1-4; tentative D call: TRBD1 (5 bases). The CDR3 sequence is 19 residues long. Germline values: CDR1 SGHRS, CDR2 YFSETQ. The V gene lost 3 bases and the J gene lost 0 bases, with 21 bases spanning the gap. The CDR3 DNA reads TGCGCCAGCAGCTACCTAGGGTCCAGGGTATCTGCAACTAATGAAAAACTGTTTTTT. Translating gives CASSYLGSRVSATNEKLFF. Together with reference TRBV5-1 and TRBJ1-4, the CDR3 gives the full variable domain: KAGVTQTPRYLIKTRGQQVTLSCSPISGHRSVSWYQQTPGQGLQFLFEYFSETQRNKGNFPGRFSGRQFSNSRSEMNVSTLELGDSALYLCASSYLGSRVSATNEKLFFGSGTQLSVL.

J is TRBJ1-1 and V is TRBV28; D not resolved. Germline assignment: CDR1 MDHEN and CDR2 SYDVKM. Trimming stripped 3 bases from V and 5 bases from J, with 16 bases between. This CDR3 is 15 amino acids long. CDR3 coding DNA: TGTGCCAGCAGTTTCTCGGAAGGTTGGGGAACTGAAGCTTTCTTT. Amino acids: CASSFSEGWGTEAFF.

This chain links TRBV19 with TRBJ2-3, with D possibly TRBD2 on 6 matching bases. Deletions cut 9 bases from V and 2 bases from J, with 24 bases between. The germline V gene has CDR1 LNHDA and CDR2 SQIVND (reference sequence). The CDR3 covers 17 residues. In DNA form, the CDR3 reads TGTGCCAGCTCCAAAAGTATAGCGGAGCCCTACACAGATACGCAGTATTTT. It translates to CASSKSIAEPYTDTQYF. Combining the CDR3 with reference TRBV19 and TRBJ2-3 gives the whole variable domain DGGITQSPKYLFRKEGQNVTLSCEQNLNHDAMYWYRQDPGQGLRLIYYSQIVNDFQKGDIAEGYSVSREKKESFPLTVTSAQKNPTAFYLCASSKSIAEPYTDTQYFGPGTRLTVL.

The chain employs TRBV7-9 and TRBJ2-1; 7 positions match TRBD1. CDR3 length equals 15 residues. V lost 1 base and J lost 5; bases outside the gene matches: 5. Germline V CDR1 and CDR2: SEHNR, FQNEAQ (reference sequence). The CDR3 sequence is CASSLGPGTDNEQFF. CDR3 in DNA: TGTGCCAGCAGCTTAGGACCCGGGACAGACAATGAGCAGTTCTTC.

The chain is built from TRBV7-2 and TRBJ1-2, with 9 bases identical to TRBD1. Unmatched junction bases numbered 23, after V lost 7 bases and J lost 8 bases. The length of the CDR3 is 18 residues. In germline, CDR1 is SGHTA, CDR2 FQGNSA. In nucleotides, the CDR3 is TGTGCCAGCACCATTTTTGGTATGGTCAACAGGGGGCGAAGAGGCTACACCTTC. Its protein is CASTIFGMVNRGRRGYTF.

The chain recombines TRBV7-9 with TRBJ2-7; D tentatively fits TRBD1 or TRBD2 (5 bases each). The CDR3 spans 13 residues. Germline CDR1 SEHNR, CDR2 FQNEAQ (reference sequence). V lost 5 bases to trimming and J lost 3 bases, with 11 bases between them. The CDR3 spells CASSLLGVYEQYF. CDR3 DNA: TGTGCCAGCAGCCTCCTGGGGGTCTACGAGCAGTACTTC. The full variable domain, rest sourced from reference TRBV7-9 and TRBJ2-7, is DTGVSQNPRHKITKRGQNVTFRCDPISEHNRLYWYRQTLGQGPEFLTYFQNEAQLEKSRLLSDRFSAERPKGSFSTLEIQRTEQGDSAMYLCASSLLGVYEQYFGPGTRLTVT.

The gene calls are TRBV7-2 and TRBJ2-2; D unclear. With 6 bases removed from V and 5 bases from J, the gap between germline ends came to 10 bases. CDR1 and CDR2 (germline): SGHTA, FQGNSA. The length of the CDR3 is 13 residues. CDR3 protein: CASSTTLTGELFF. The CDR3 nucleotides are TGTGCCAGCAGTACCACATTGACCGGGGAGCTGTTTTTT.

The J gene is TRBJ1-1, the V gene TRBV5-1, with 8 positions matching TRBD1. Losses at the gene ends were 4 bases for V and 4 bases for J; bases not matched to a gene: 6. This CDR3 has 14 residues. From germline, CDR1 is SGHRS and CDR2 YFSETQ. For the CDR3, the DNA is TGCGCCAGCAGCAGATCAGGGGGCGGCACTGAAGCTTTCTTT. Translated: CASSRSGGGTEAFF.

The chain couples TRBV5-1 to TRBJ1-1; D might be TRBD1 (6 bases). CDR1 is SGHRS and CDR2 is YFSETQ in the germline V gene. Trimming cost V 0 bases and J 5 bases, with 14 bases left between them. This CDR3 region has 15 residues. CDR3: CASSLGGGTGTEAFF. Written as DNA, the CDR3 is TGCGCCAGCAGCTTGGGGGGCGGCACAGGGACTGAAGCTTTCTTT.